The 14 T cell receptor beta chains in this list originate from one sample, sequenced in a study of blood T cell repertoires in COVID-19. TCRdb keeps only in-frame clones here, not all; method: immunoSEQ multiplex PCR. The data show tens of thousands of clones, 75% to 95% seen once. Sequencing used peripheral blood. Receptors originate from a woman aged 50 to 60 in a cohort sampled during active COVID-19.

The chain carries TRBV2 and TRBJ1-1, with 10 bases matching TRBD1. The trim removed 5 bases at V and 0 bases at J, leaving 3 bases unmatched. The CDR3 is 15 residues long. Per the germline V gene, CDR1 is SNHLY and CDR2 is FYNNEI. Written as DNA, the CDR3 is TGTGCCAGCAGTACGGACAGGGGGGTGAACACTGAAGCTTTCTTT. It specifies CASSTDRGVNTEAFF.

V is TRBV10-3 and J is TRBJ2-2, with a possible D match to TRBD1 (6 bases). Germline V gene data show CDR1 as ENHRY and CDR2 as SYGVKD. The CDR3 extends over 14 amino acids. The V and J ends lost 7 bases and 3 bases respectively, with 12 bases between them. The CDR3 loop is CAITQGTYTGELFF. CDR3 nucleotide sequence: TGTGCCATCACGCAGGGGACCTACACCGGGGAGCTGTTTTTT.

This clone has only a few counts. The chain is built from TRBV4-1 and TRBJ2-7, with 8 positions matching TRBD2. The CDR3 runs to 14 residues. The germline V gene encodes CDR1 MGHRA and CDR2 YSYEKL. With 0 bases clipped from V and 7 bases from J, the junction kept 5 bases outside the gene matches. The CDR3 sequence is CASSQDWASGEQYF. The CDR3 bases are TGCGCCAGCAGCCAAGATTGGGCTAGCGGGGAGCAGTACTTC.

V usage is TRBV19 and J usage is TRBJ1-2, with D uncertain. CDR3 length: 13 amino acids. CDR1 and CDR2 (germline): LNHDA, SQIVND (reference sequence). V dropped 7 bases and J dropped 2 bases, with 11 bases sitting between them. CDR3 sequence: CASNGPGNYGYTF. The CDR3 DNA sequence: TGTGCCAGTAATGGCCCGGGAAACTATGGCTACACCTTC.

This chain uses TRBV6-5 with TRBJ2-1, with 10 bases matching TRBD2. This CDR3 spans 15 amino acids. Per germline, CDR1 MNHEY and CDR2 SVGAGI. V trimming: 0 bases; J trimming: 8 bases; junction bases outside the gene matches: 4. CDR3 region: CASSYSAGGFDEQFF. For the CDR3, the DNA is TGTGCCAGCAGTTACTCAGCGGGAGGGTTCGATGAGCAGTTCTTC.

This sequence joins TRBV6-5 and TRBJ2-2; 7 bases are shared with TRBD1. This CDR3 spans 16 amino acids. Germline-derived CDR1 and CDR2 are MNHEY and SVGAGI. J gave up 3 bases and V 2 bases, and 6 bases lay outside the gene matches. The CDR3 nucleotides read TGTGCCAGCAGTTACCTGGGACAGTACTACACCGGGGAGCTGTTTTTT. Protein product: CASSYLGQYYTGELFF.

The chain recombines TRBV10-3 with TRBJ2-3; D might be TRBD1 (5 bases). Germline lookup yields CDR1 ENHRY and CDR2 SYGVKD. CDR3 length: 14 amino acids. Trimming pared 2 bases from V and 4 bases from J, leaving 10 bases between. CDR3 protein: CAISEIWGADTQYF. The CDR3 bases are TGTGCCATCAGTGAGATCTGGGGCGCAGATACGCAGTATTTT.

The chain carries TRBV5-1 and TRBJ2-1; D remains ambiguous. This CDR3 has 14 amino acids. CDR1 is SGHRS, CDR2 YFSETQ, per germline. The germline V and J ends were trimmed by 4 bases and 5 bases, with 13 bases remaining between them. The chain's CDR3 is CASSLTGYNNEQFF. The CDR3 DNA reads TGCGCCAGCAGCCTGACTGGATACAACAATGAGCAGTTCTTC.

The CDR3 sequence is CASSLDQASSATQYF. CDR3 nucleotides: TGTGCCAGCAGCTTAGATCAGGCCTCTTCGGCGACCCAGTACTTC. This chain uses TRBV11-3 with TRBJ2-5; D is ambiguous. Trimming took 0 bases from V and 7 from J, leaving 15 bases between them. Germline V gene sequence: CDR1 SGHNT, CDR2 YENEEA. The CDR3 length is 15 residues.

The CDR3: CASTLLAGYEQFF. The DNA of the CDR3 is TGTGCCAGCACCTTACTAGCGGGATATGAGCAGTTCTTC. The J gene is TRBJ2-1, the V gene TRBV28; 10 nucleotides agree with TRBD2. J gave up 8 bases and V 7 bases, and 5 bases lay outside the gene matches. This CDR3 is built from 13 residues. CDR1 and CDR2 from the germline V gene are MDHEN and SYDVKM.

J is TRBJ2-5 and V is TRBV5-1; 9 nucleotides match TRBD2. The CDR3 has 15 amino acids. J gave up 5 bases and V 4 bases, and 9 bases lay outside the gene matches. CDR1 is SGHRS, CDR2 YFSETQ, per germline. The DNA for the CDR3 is TGCGCCAGCAGCCTAGAGGGGACTAGCTGGGAGACCCAGTACTTC. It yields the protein CASSLEGTSWETQYF. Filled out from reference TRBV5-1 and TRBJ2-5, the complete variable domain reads KAGVTQTPRYLIKTRGQQVTLSCSPISGHRSVSWYQQTPGQGLQFLFEYFSETQRNKGNFPGRFSGRQFSNSRSEMNVSTLELGDSALYLCASSLEGTSWETQYFGPGTRLLVL.

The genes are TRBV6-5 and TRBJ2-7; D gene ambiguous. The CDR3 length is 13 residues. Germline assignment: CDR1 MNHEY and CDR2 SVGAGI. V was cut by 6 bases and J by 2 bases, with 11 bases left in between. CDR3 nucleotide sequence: TGTGCCAGCAGCCGAGCTAGGACCTACGAGCAGTACTTC. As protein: CASSRARTYEQYF.

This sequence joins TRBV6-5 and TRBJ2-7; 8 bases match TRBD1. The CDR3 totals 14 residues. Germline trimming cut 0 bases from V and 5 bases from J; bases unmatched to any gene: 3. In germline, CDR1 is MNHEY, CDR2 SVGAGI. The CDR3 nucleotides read TGTGCCAGCAGTTACTCGCCAGGGGGCCACGAGCAGTACTTC. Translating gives CASSYSPGGHEQYF.

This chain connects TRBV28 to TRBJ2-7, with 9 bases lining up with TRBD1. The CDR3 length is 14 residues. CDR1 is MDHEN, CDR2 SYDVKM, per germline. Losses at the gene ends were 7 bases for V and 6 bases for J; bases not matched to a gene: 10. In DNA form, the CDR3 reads TGTGCCAGCACGAACTCGGGACAGGGATCCGAGCAGTACTTC. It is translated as CASTNSGQGSEQYF.